The entry below gives a single T cell receptor (beta chain) sequence along with its context. Amplified regions were TCR beta CDR3 sequences from RNA transcripts. Carried out on the TCR CDR3, a first-round RT-PCR used the HTBI primer set. TCRdb redid the calling of the multiplex PCR reads with MiXCR, one entry per CDR3 protein. The data contain roughly 240,000 distinct CDR3 sequences, about 15% of them singletons. Looked up from germline, CDR1 is ENHRY and CDR2 is SYGVKD. V was clipped by 10 bases and J by 1 base, with 16 bases between them. The CDR3 loop spans 14 amino acids. The sample belongs to a study of T cells in Graves' hyperthyroidism and ophthalmopathy.

The chain recombines TRBV10-3 with TRBJ1-1, with TRBD1 as a possible D gene (6 bases). This clonotype originated in a woman between 18 and 29 years old with Graves' ophthalmopathy. The specimen sequenced was blood. This CDR3 is CATAGGLTNTEAFF. DNA for the CDR3: TGTGCCACCGCGGGGGGGCTTACGAACACTGAAGCTTTCTTT.